The clone carrying this T cell receptor beta chain appeared many times. The data were obtained in a study of Graves' ophthalmopathy and Graves' hyperthyroidism. Ophthalmopathy donors were characterized by moderate-to-severe activity, CAS of at least 3, NOSPECS of at least 4, and duration under 3 months. RNA transcripts provided the template for amplifying TCR beta CDR3 regions. First-round RT-PCR employed HTBI primers, with a second-round multiplex PCR after it. From the multiplex PCR reads, TCRdb called clonotypes with MiXCR, one entry per CDR3 protein. The profile covers under 350,000 distinct CDR3 sequences, with roughly 15% appearing a single time and 10% to 15% taken by the ten largest. Germline V gene lookup returns CDR1 MNHNS and CDR2 SASEGT. This CDR3 comprises 14 residues. V lost 3 bases to trimming and J lost 4 bases; unmatched junction nucleotides: 3.

V gene TRBV6-1 combines with J gene TRBJ2-5, with 9 bases that match TRBD2. The receptor was isolated from an adult man with Graves' ophthalmopathy. The sample comprised peripheral blood. CDR3 coding DNA: TGTGCCAGCAGTGATAGCGGGAGTATAGAGACCCAGTACTTC. As protein: CASSDSGSIETQYF.